A single T cell receptor (beta chain) is shown here with its context. The target antigen is unknown. Per the germline V gene, CDR1 is SGHRS and CDR2 is YFSETQ. CDR3 length: 16 residues. V was pared by 4 bases and J by 9 bases, with 7 bases of the junction left unmatched. This entry belongs to a study of cytomegalovirus exposure and HLA in healthy donors. Study-level information: The roughly 120 validation repertoires, a later analysis reported, used the same platform as the 600 to 700 first-cohort repertoires. General observations from the study: Among the CMV-associated chains, a few were confirmed in vitro as specific for CMV antigens. Researchers counted 150 to 200 TCR beta chains as cytomegalovirus-associated. Diagnosis of cytomegalovirus status made by the classifier reportedly showed high specificity and sensitivity.

Clones were read by immunoSEQ multiplex PCR, and TCRdb kept only the in-frame ones, dropping some. The sample carries tens of thousands of clones, 95% to 97% recorded once. The gene calls are TRBV5-1 and TRBJ2-1, with TRBD2 matching 16 bases. The receptor comes from a man younger than 35 in good health and CMV-seronegative. Material: PBMCs. CDR3 protein: CASSIGTSGRAVEQFF. In DNA form, the CDR3 reads TGCGCCAGCAGCATAGGGACTAGCGGGAGGGCGGTTGAGCAGTTCTTC.